The 16 T cell receptor beta chains below come from one sample, sequenced in a study of blood T cell repertoires in COVID-19. Assay: immunoSEQ multiplex PCR; the TCRdb copy retains only in-frame clones and omits some. This table holds approximately 350,000 clones, about 90% found once. Sequencing input: peripheral blood. The receptors were gathered from a woman in her thirties with COVID-19, enrolled during active disease.

This chain connects TRBV4-3 to TRBJ2-3; 8 nucleotides match TRBD2. With 4 bases clipped from V and 8 bases from J, the junction kept 14 bases outside the gene matches. This CDR3 comprises 16 residues. CDR1 is LGHNA and CDR2 is YSLEER in the germline V gene. DNA of the CDR3: TGCGCCAGCAGCCTAACGGCTACGGGGGGGCGGGGTACGCAGTATTTT. It is translated as CASSLTATGGRGTQYF.

This chain connects TRBV4-3 to TRBJ2-3; 12 bases are a match to TRBD2. CDR3 size: 17 residues. Losses at the gene ends were 0 bases for V and 5 bases for J; bases not matched to a gene: 6. The germline CDR1 and CDR2 sequences are LGHNA and YSLEER. The CDR3 DNA reads as TGCGCCAGCAGCCAAGAACCCTGGACTAGCGGGATAGATACGCAGTATTTT. Translating gives CASSQEPWTSGIDTQYF.

V usage is TRBV24-1 and J usage is TRBJ1-5; weak D call: TRBD1 (6 bases). This CDR3 contains 15 residues. The germline CDR1 and CDR2 sequences are KGHDR and SFDVKD. With 3 bases removed from V and 0 bases from J, the gap between germline ends came to 8 bases. The CDR3 DNA follows: TGTGCCACCAGTGATGCAGGGGTTAGCAATCAGCCCCAGCATTTT. The encoded protein is CATSDAGVSNQPQHF.

The rearrangement links TRBV9 to TRBJ1-2; D gene uncertain. Between the trimmed V and J ends, which lost 4 bases and 0 bases, there was a span of 13 bases. The CDR3 covers 15 residues. The germline CDR1 and CDR2 sequences are SGDLS and YYNGEE. In nucleotides, the CDR3 is TGTGCCAGCAGCCCAGTCTCGCTAGCTAACTATGGCTACACCTTC. Translation gives CASSPVSLANYGYTF.

The chain links TRBV11-3 to TRBJ2-3; TRBD2 might be the D (5 bases). The CDR3 contains 15 residues. The germline V gene has CDR1 SGHNT and CDR2 YENEEA. V dropped 5 bases and J dropped 2 bases, with 14 bases sitting between them. CDR3 sequence (DNA): TGTGCCAGCAGCCGTCTAGCCTCAAACACAGATACGCAGTATTTT. It yields the protein CASSRLASNTDTQYF.

The chain joins TRBV2 to TRBJ2-1; TRBD2 agrees at 9 bases. Germline trimming cut 2 bases from V and 5 bases from J; bases unmatched to any gene: 4. Per germline, CDR1 SNHLY and CDR2 FYNNEI. CDR3 size: 15 residues. The chain's CDR3 is CASSELASGNNEQFF. CDR3 DNA: TGTGCCAGCAGTGAACTGGCTAGCGGGAACAATGAGCAGTTCTTC.

The J gene is TRBJ1-1, the V gene TRBV30; maybe TRBD1 (5 bases). Deletions cut 0 bases from V and 10 bases from J, with 15 bases between. CDR1 and CDR2 (germline): GTSNPN, SVGIG (reference sequence). The CDR3 contains 13 residues. As DNA, the CDR3 is TGTGCCTGGAGTGTAAACGGCTGGGGGGTAGCTTTCTTT. Encoded protein: CAWSVNGWGVAFF.

Only one count was recorded for this clone. This chain links TRBV7-6 with TRBJ2-1; 10 bases match TRBD2. Losses at the gene ends were 5 bases for V and 3 bases for J; bases not matched to a gene: 10. Germline V CDR1 and CDR2: SGHVS, FNYEAQ. This CDR3 comprises 17 residues. The CDR3 DNA sequence: TGTGCCAGCAGCCATTACAGCGCTAGCGGGGGCTACAATGAGCAGTTCTTC. Amino acids: CASSHYSASGGYNEQFF.

V usage is TRBV28 and J usage is TRBJ2-5; tentative D call: TRBD2 (6 bases). CDR1 MDHEN and CDR2 SYDVKM come from the germline V gene. This CDR3 has 15 amino acids. Trimming pared 1 base from V and 2 bases from J, leaving 11 bases between. In DNA form, the CDR3 reads TGTGCCAGCAGTTTATCGGGAGTAGTTCAAGAGACCCAGTACTTC. It translates to CASSLSGVVQETQYF. Complete variable domain (other parts from reference TRBV28 and TRBJ2-5): DVKVTQSSRYLVKRTGEKVFLECVQDMDHENMFWYRQDPGLGLRLIYFSYDVKMKEKGDIPEGYSVSREKKERFSLILESASTNQTSMYLCASSLSGVVQETQYFGPGTRLLVL.

The rearrangement links TRBV7-2 to TRBJ2-7; TRBD1 agrees at 8 bases. This CDR3 is 14 amino acids long. With 0 bases clipped from V and 9 bases from J, the junction kept 7 bases outside the gene matches. Germline loops: CDR1 SGHTA, CDR2 FQGNSA. The CDR3 spells CASSLAQGATGQYF. DNA for the CDR3: TGTGCCAGCAGCTTAGCGCAGGGGGCAACCGGGCAGTACTTC.

The genes are TRBV2 and TRBJ2-1; TRBD1 aligns across 7 bases. The CDR3 runs to 14 residues. With V trimmed by 4 bases and J by 7 bases, 7 bases remained unmatched. The germline gives CDR1 SNHLY, CDR2 FYNNEI. The CDR3 region has the DNA TGTGCCAGCAGTGCCGGGACAGAAAAAAATGAGCAGTTCTTC. It translates to CASSAGTEKNEQFF.

This clone has just one count. The chain recombines TRBV29-1 with TRBJ1-1; D uncertain. The CDR3 runs to 13 residues. The germline V and J ends were trimmed by 0 bases and 2 bases, with 7 bases remaining between them. In germline, CDR1 is SQVTM, CDR2 ANQGSEA. CDR3 loop: CSVEDLSNTEAFF. The CDR3 DNA sequence: TGCAGCGTTGAAGATTTGAGTAACACTGAAGCTTTCTTT.

This clone was detected a few times. The J gene is TRBJ2-2, the V gene TRBV5-1, with D unresolved. The CDR3 runs to 13 residues. V lost 7 bases and J lost 7, with 14 bases in between. CDR1 and CDR2 from the germline V gene are SGHRS and YFSETQ. The CDR3 DNA reads as TGCGCCAGCGGCCAGCGAGAAGGCGGGGAGCTGTTTTTT. This sequence encodes CASGQREGGELFF.

The J gene is TRBJ2-1, the V gene TRBV4-2; D perhaps matches TRBD2 (6 bases). This CDR3 spans 16 amino acids. CDR1 LGHNA and CDR2 YNFKEQ come from the germline V gene. V lost 1 base to trimming and J lost 2 bases, with 12 bases between them. The CDR3 region is CASSQARGEPYNEQFF. The CDR3, as DNA: TGTGCCAGCAGCCAAGCTCGCGGGGAACCCTACAATGAGCAGTTCTTC.

This rearrangement joins TRBV30 to TRBJ2-5; D perhaps matches TRBD2 (6 bases). Germline V gene data show CDR1 as GTSNPN and CDR2 as SVGIG (reference sequence). The CDR3 is 12 residues long. V was pared by 4 bases and J by 5 bases, with 11 bases between. CDR3 amino acids: CAWNEGRETQYF. Written as DNA, the CDR3 is TGTGCCTGGAACGAGGGGAGGGAGACCCAGTACTTC.

V is TRBV27 and J is TRBJ2-3; 12 bases fit TRBD2. CDR1 and CDR2 from the germline V gene are MNHEY and SMNVEV (reference sequence). This CDR3 comprises 16 residues. V shed 3 bases, J shed 0 bases, and the junction held 1 base outside the gene matches. CDR3: CASSLTSGSSTDTQYF. The DNA for the CDR3 is TGTGCCAGCAGTTTGACTAGCGGGAGTAGCACAGATACGCAGTATTTT.